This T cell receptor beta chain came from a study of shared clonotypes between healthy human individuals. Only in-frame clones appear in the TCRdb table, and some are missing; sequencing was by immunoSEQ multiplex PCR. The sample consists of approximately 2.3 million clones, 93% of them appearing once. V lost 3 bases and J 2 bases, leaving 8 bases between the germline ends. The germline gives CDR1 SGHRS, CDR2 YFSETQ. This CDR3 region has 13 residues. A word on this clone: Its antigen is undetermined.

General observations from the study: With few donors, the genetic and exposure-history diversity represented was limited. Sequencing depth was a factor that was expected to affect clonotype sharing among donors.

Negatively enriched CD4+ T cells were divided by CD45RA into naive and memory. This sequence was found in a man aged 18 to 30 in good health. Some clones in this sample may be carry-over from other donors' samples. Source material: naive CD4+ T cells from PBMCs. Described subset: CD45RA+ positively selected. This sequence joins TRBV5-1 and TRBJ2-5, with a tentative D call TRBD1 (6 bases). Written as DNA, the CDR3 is TGCGCCAGCAGCTACAGGGAACAAGAGACCCAGTACTTC. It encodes CASSYREQETQYF.